This T cell receptor beta chain was recovered during a study of cytomegalovirus exposure and HLA in healthy donors. Primers for the PCR totalled 60 Vbeta and 13 Jbeta. TCRdb's table, derived via immunoSEQ multiplex PCR, lists solely in-frame clones and lacks some. This sample carries under 150,000 clones, just under 80% of them seen once, and the ten largest clones take approximately 1.5%. Germline V CDR1 and CDR2: SGHDT, YYEEEE. This CDR3 has 17 amino acids. Trimming pared 4 bases from V and 3 bases from J, leaving 19 bases between. The receptor's source is a woman aged 18-35 years in good health and CMV-seronegative. This chain links TRBV5-6 with TRBJ2-2; D unresolved. The sequenced sample consisted of PBMCs. CDR3 in DNA: TGTGCCAGCAGCGGAGATTACCCTCTACGATACACCGGGGAGCTGTTTTTT. Encoded protein: CASSGDYPLRYTGELFF.